The 8 T cell receptor beta chains reported below all come from one sample, sequenced in a study of PD-1 blockade in classical Hodgkin lymphoma. The method was immunoSEQ multiplex PCR; TCRdb's version includes in-frame clones alone and lacks a portion of them. The data hold 25,000 or so clones, with 85% to 90% observed a single time. Noted time point: cycle 4 day 1 (C4D1), after less than 7 weeks of nivolumab. Each patient's relapse followed autologous stem cell transplantation, and brentuximab vedotin exposure varied. The authors purified CD4+ T cells from thawed PBMCs by magnetic negative selection. The specimen comprised CD4+ T cells from blood, sampled before the fourth cycle of nivolumab. The receptors here all came from a human donor with classical Hodgkin lymphoma.

The chain is built from TRBV30 and TRBJ1-2, with unresolved D. V was shortened by 5 bases and J by 8 bases, with 18 bases between the two germline ends. Germline V CDR1 and CDR2: GTSNPN, SVGIG (reference sequence). The CDR3 loop spans 13 amino acids. The CDR3 region is CAWAIQISSGYTF. CDR3 DNA: TGTGCCTGGGCAATACAGATTTCGTCCGGCTACACCTTC.

This sequence joins TRBV5-1 and TRBJ1-2; no reliable D call. This CDR3 contains 12 residues. The V end was cut by 1 base, the J end by 8 bases, with 9 bases between. Germline V CDR1 and CDR2: SGHRS, YFSETQ. The DNA of the CDR3 is TGCGCCAGCAGCTTGACGGGGTCCGGCTACACCTTC. Its protein product is CASSLTGSGYTF.

The rearrangement joins TRBV12-5 to TRBJ2-1, with D tentatively TRBD1 or TRBD2 (5 bases each). Trimming shortened V by 3 bases and J by 6 bases, and 15 bases separated the two germline ends. CDR1 LGHNT and CDR2 FRNRAP come from the germline V gene. The length of the CDR3 is 15 residues. The CDR3 DNA sequence: TGTGCTAGTGGTTTTGGGGGTTGGCATGGCAATGAGCAGTTCTTC. It specifies CASGFGGWHGNEQFF.

The chain joins TRBV9 to TRBJ1-1; unclear D gene. This CDR3 region has 11 residues. Looked up from germline, CDR1 is SGDLS and CDR2 is YYNGEE. V shed 3 bases and J shed 8 bases, with 8 bases lying between them. In nucleotides, the CDR3 is TGTGCCAGCAGCGCCCCTGGGGAAGCTTTCTTT. Translated: CASSAPGEAFF.

This chain links TRBV5-7 with TRBJ1-2, with D perhaps TRBD1 (5 bases). TRBV5-7 counts as an open reading frame of uncertain function. V shed 6 bases and J shed 3 bases, with 15 bases lying between them. This CDR3 comprises 14 residues. This chain's CDR3 is CASTPPGVYYGYTF. The CDR3 DNA sequence: TGTGCCAGCACCCCACCGGGGGTCTACTATGGCTACACCTTC.

The rearrangement uses TRBV15 and TRBJ1-2; no clear D. The ends were cut back, 0 bases at V and 4 bases at J, with 6 bases in the middle. Per the germline V gene, CDR1 is LNHNV and CDR2 is YYDKDF (reference sequence). This CDR3 is built from 13 residues. This CDR3 reads CATSRDRSYGYTF. CDR3 nucleotides: TGTGCCACCAGCAGAGATCGGAGCTATGGCTACACCTTC.

The chain links TRBV19 to TRBJ2-5, with TRBD2 matching over 8 bases. V dropped 0 bases and J dropped 5; count of bases not matched to a gene: 11. This CDR3 has 17 residues. Germline lookup yields CDR1 LNHDA and CDR2 SQIVND (reference sequence). The CDR3 is CASSIDLAGPAAETQYF. Here the CDR3 DNA reads TGTGCCAGTAGTATAGACTTAGCGGGGCCGGCGGCGGAGACCCAGTACTTC.

The chain couples TRBV11-2 to TRBJ2-1, with 8 bases aligning to TRBD1. Trimming removed 5 bases from V and 5 bases from J; junction bases left unmatched: 11. CDR1 is SGHAT, CDR2 FQNNGV, per germline. This CDR3 has 16 residues. The CDR3 here is CASSRRGQGNHNEQFF. The CDR3 DNA reads TGTGCCAGCAGCAGGCGTGGACAGGGAAACCACAATGAGCAGTTCTTC.